This entry concerns a single T cell receptor (beta chain). The antigen is unknown. V lost 3 bases to trimming and J lost 3 bases, with 14 bases between them. Per germline, CDR1 MNHEY and CDR2 SVGAGI. The CDR3 loop spans 15 amino acids. This record belongs to a study of OX40 agonist ivuxolimab in advanced cancers. Whole-study results and caveats: Compared with others, partial responders at 0.1-3.0 mg/kg displayed clonal expansion among the lowest. Clonal expansion was seen in CD4+ and CD8+ blood T cells by week 6 at 0.1 to 3.0 mg/kg.

The investigators sampled blood at baseline, at cycle 4 day 1, and at cycle 7 day 1. Repertoires were generated with immunoSEQ multiplex PCR, while TCRdb's copy carries only in-frame clones and drops some. The repertoire includes roughly 96,000 clones, under 90% of them detected once, and around 5.8% sits in the top ten. The receptor's source is an adult with an advanced solid tumor such as melanoma, head and neck, liver or kidney cancer. The starting material was CD4+ or CD8+ T cells sorted from blood, obtained in a trial of the OX40 agonist ivuxolimab. The genes are TRBV6-5 and TRBJ1-1; D is ambiguous. The CDR3 protein is CASSYSFKTDTEAFF. In nucleotides, the CDR3 is TGTGCCAGCAGTTATTCCTTCAAAACAGACACTGAAGCTTTCTTT.